The present TCR beta chain was sequenced within a study of T cell repertoires in cytomegalovirus infection (dated by TCRdb to between 2019 and 2020). Describing the broader study: Donor HLA type was relevant to the analysis, because carriage of CMV infection together with the matching HLA type was indicated by public TCR beta signatures.

The germline V gene encodes CDR1 SQVTM and CDR2 ANQGSEA. V was cut back by 4 bases and J by 5 bases, leaving a gap of 9 bases between them. CDR3 length: 12 amino acids, cysteine to phenylalanine. The only DNA kept is the CDR3, 36 bases in frame from the first base. The investigation overall reported the following: The ex vivo response was dominated by HLA-C-restricted CMV-specific TCR beta clonotypes, and the single most frequent clonotype in two of eight donors was supplied by these HLA-C-restricted clonotypes. In both this cohort and an independent cohort of several hundred donors, the cumulative frequency of public TCR beta family members distinguished carriers of CMV infection plus the relevant HLA type.

This clonotype was seen at least ten times. This clone's antigen is unknown. No much larger clone is present one base from it, and per-base qualities are unavailable. Sequencing instrument: Illumina HiSeq 1500. TCRdb applied fastp at Q25 and MiXCR to the public reads, then kept only in-frame beta chains. Each CDR3 protein appears once, grouped with its most common genes and DNA. The sample contains around 490,000 distinct CDR3 sequences, roughly 29% of them found a single time. The ten largest make up under 15% of the sample. Sequencing was done on a sample of PBMCs. The chain links TRBV29-1 with TRBJ1-5; TRBD1 is possibly the D segment (5 matching bases). The sequence came from a human donor in good health (CMV status not recorded). Some clones in this sample may be carry-over from other donors' samples. CDR3 protein: CSVGARDQPQHF. The nucleotide sequence reads TGCAGCGTTGGGGCCAGGGATCAGCCCCAGCATTTT.